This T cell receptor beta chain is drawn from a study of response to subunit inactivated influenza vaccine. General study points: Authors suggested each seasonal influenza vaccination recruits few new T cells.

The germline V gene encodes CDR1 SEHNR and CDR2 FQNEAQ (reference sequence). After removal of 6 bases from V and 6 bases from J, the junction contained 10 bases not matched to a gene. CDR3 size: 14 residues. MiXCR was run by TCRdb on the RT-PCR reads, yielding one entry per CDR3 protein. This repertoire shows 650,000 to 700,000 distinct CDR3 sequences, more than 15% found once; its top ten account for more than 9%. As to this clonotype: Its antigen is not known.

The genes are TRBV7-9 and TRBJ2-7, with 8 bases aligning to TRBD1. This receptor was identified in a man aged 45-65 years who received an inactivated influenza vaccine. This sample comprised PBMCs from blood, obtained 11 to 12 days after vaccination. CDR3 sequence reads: CASSSGTGTSEQYF. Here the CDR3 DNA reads TGTGCCAGCAGTTCCGGGACAGGTACCAGCGAGCAGTACTTC.